These 26 T cell receptor beta chains were all obtained from the same sample, sequenced in a study of tumor and adjacent non-tumor tissue in lung cancer. The library came from three nested PCR rounds adapted from ARM-PCR protocols. TCRdb used MiXCR to reprocess the multiplex PCR reads, holding one entry per CDR3 protein. The sample lists 70,000 to 80,000 distinct CDR3 sequences, 55% to 80% occurring once. This sample's RNA came from whole unsorted tissue. The sample comprised lung tumor tissue. The origin of the receptors is a woman aged 40 to 50 with non-small cell lung cancer.

The rearrangement links TRBV12-3 or TRBV12-4 to TRBJ1-2; tentatively, D is TRBD1 (6 bases). The CDR3 contains 15 residues. The CDR3 bases are TGTGTCAGTAGTTTAGCGTACAGGGAGGGCTATGGCTACACCTTC. As protein: CVSSLAYREGYGYTF.

On this clonotype itself: One junction end disagrees with the germline gene, perhaps due to a read error. The chain carries TRBV11-3 and TRBJ2-3, with D perhaps matching TRBD1 (6 bases). Germline CDR1 and CDR2: SGHNT and YENEEA. There are 16 residues in the CDR3. For the CDR3, the DNA is TGTGCCAGCAGTCTTCGAAGAGGGGGAAGGATAGATACGGAGTATTTT. This sequence encodes CASSLRRGGRIDTEYF.

V is TRBV18 and J is TRBJ2-1, with 8 nucleotides matching TRBD2. V lost 6 bases, J lost 6 bases, and 10 bases stayed unmatched. Germline CDR1 reads KGHSH; CDR2 reads LQKENI. The CDR3 is made up of 15 amino acids. In DNA, the CDR3 is TGTGCCAGCTCCTCCAAGCGGGGGCACTTCAATGAGCAGTTCTTC. Protein sequence: CASSSKRGHFNEQFF.

This clonotype was recorded a few times. The chain joins TRBV11-2 to TRBJ1-6, with D perhaps matching TRBD1 (6 bases). In germline, CDR1 is SGHAT, CDR2 FQNNGV. The CDR3 extends over 17 amino acids. V lost 3 bases, J lost 5 bases, and 17 bases lay in between. The CDR3 bases are TGTGCCAGCAGCTTCACCTTTGGGGGCGCCCATAATTCACCCCTCCACTTT. Amino acids: CASSFTFGGAHNSPLHF.

As regards this clonotype: The junction differs from germline at one of its ends, possibly a read error. V usage is TRBV12-3 or TRBV12-4 and J usage is TRBJ1-3; 7 positions match TRBD1. The CDR3 spans 18 residues. The CDR3 nucleotides read TGTGCCAACAGTTCCCGGCAGGGGGGACTCATCTCTGGAAACACCATATATTTT. It translates to CANSSRQGGLISGNTIYF.

V is TRBV6-6 and J is TRBJ2-5, with 7 positions matching TRBD1. The CDR3 contains 14 residues. J was trimmed by 4 bases and V by 7 bases; bases with no gene match: 9. Germline V gene lookup returns CDR1 MNHNY and CDR2 SVGAGI (reference sequence). This CDR3 reads CASKSTGMGETQYF. CDR3 DNA: TGTGCCAGCAAATCGACAGGGATGGGAGAGACCCAGTACTTC.

As concerns this clonotype: The junction differs from germline at one of its ends, possibly a read error. The V and J genes are TRBV11-2 and TRBJ2-7; D may be TRBD1 (6 bases). Looked up from germline, CDR1 is SGHAT and CDR2 is FQNNGV. This CDR3 has 12 amino acids. The CDR3 is CASNLYPHGQHF. Written as DNA, the CDR3 is TGTGCCAGCAACTTATATCCACACGGACAGCACTTC. Looking up the rest from reference TRBV11-2 and TRBJ2-7 gives the full variable domain: EAGVAQSPRYKIIEKRQSVAFWCNPISGHATLYWYQQILGQGPKLLIQFQNNGVVDDSQLPKDRFSAERLKGVDSTLKIQPAKLEDSAVYLCASNLYPHGQHFGPGTRLTVT.

This chain links TRBV20-1 with TRBJ2-5; the match to TRBD2 covers 8 bases. The CDR3 sequence is 22 residues long. The germline V gene has CDR1 DFQATT and CDR2 SNEGSKA (reference sequence). J was trimmed by 5 bases and V by 3 bases; bases with no gene match: 32. CDR3 in DNA: TGCAGTGCTAGGATTGCCCCCGGGACCCTTATTGAGGAGCGGGGGTTTTTGGAGACCCAGTACTTC. Translation gives CSARIAPGTLIEERGFLETQYF.

Notes on this clonotype: A read error may produce the germline difference seen at one junction end. The chain uses TRBV12-3 or TRBV12-4 and TRBJ1-5; no reliable D call. The CDR3 has 14 residues. In DNA form, the CDR3 reads TGTACCAGTAGTATCCTAGGCCTCAATCAGCCCCAGCATTTT. Protein sequence: CTSSILGLNQPQHF.

This clonotype was seen only once. A much larger clone lies a single base off, so this may be a read error. The chain carries TRBV30 and TRBJ2-1, with 7 bases aligning to TRBD1. The CDR3 has 14 amino acids. Germline V CDR1 and CDR2: GTSNPN, SVGIG (reference sequence). CDR3 loop: CAWNRDSLDNEHFF. The CDR3 bases are TGTGCCTGGAACCGGGACAGCTTAGACAATGAGCACTTCTTC. Complete variable domain (other parts from reference TRBV30 and TRBJ2-1): SQTIHQWPATLVQPVGSPLSLECTVEGTSNPNLYWYRQAAGRGLQLLFYSVGIGQISSEVPQNLSASRPQDRQFILSSKKLLLSDSGFYLCAWNRDSLDNEHFFGPGTRLTVL.

This clonotype turned up a few times. At one end the junction does not follow the germline gene, possibly because of a read error. CDR3 sequence: CVSSFRVGANVLTF. For the CDR3, the DNA is TGTGTCAGCAGTTTCCGGGTCGGGGCCAACGTCCTGACTTTC. This chain uses TRBV5-5 with TRBJ2-6, with unresolved D. This CDR3 comprises 14 residues. The germline gives CDR1 SGHKS, CDR2 YYEKEE (reference sequence).

Note on this clonotype: One junction end does not reproduce the germline sequence, and a read error may be involved. The chain links TRBV29-1 to TRBJ2-1, with D tentatively TRBD2 (5 bases). CDR3 length: 14 residues. Germline-derived CDR1 and CDR2 are SQVTM and ANQGSEA. CDR3 sequence reads: CSVRRGSGYSEQIF. The CDR3 DNA reads as TGCAGCGTCCGACGGGGAAGTGGGTACAGTGAGCAGATCTTC.

About this clonotype itself: One end of the junction does not line up with germline, which may come from a read error. V usage is TRBV12-3 or TRBV12-4 and J usage is TRBJ1-5; no definite D call. The CDR3 contains 14 residues. CDR3 in amino acids: CASSYLGLSQPQHF. CDR3 in DNA: TGTGCCAGCAGTTACCTAGGCCTCAGTCAGCCTCAGCATTTT.

The V call is TRBV13, the J call TRBJ2-5; D unresolved. The CDR3 covers 11 residues. Germline-derived CDR1 and CDR2 are PRHDT and FYEKMQ (reference sequence). The CDR3 sequence: CGSSLAETQYF. The CDR3, as DNA: TGTGGCAGTAGCTTAGCAGAGACCCAGTACTTC. Combining the CDR3 with reference TRBV13 and TRBJ2-5 gives the whole variable domain AAGVIQSPRHLIKEKRETATLKCYPIPRHDTVYWYQQGPGQDPQFLISFYEKMQSDKGSIPDRFSAQQFSDYHSELNMSSLELGDSALYFCGSSLAETQYFGPGTRLLVL.

Turning to this clonotype: A read error may produce the germline difference seen at one junction end. The V call is TRBV28, the J call TRBJ1-4; 11 positions match TRBD1. The germline CDR1 and CDR2 sequences are MDHEN and SYDVKM. This CDR3 spans 15 amino acids. The CDR3, as DNA: TGTGCCAGCAGTTTAGGACAGGGGGCTAATGAAAAGCCGTTTTTC. Translated, it gives CASSLGQGANEKPFF.

As for this clonotype: Compared with germline, one end of the junction differs, possibly owing to a read error. The chain carries TRBV6-1 and TRBJ2-7; 7 positions match TRBD1. The CDR3 has 14 residues. Looked up from germline, CDR1 is MNHNS and CDR2 is SASEGT. The CDR3 bases are TGTGCCAAGACGCGCAACGGACAGGAGGACGAGCACTACTTC. The encoded protein is CAKTRNGQEDEHYF.

The rearrangement uses TRBV11-2 and TRBJ2-7; D ambiguous. The CDR3 is made up of 14 amino acids. CDR1 and CDR2 (germline): SGHAT, FQNNGV. Trimming shortened V by 4 bases and J by 7 bases, and 17 bases separated the two germline ends. CDR3 coding DNA: TGTGCCAGCAGCTCGGTGGTAACTACTTATGAGCAGTACTTC. Protein: CASSSVVTTYEQYF.

This rearrangement joins TRBV28 to TRBJ1-1; no reliable D call. With 8 bases removed from V and 13 bases from J, the gap between germline ends came to 20 bases. The CDR3 spans 12 residues. Germline V gene data show CDR1 as MDHEN and CDR2 as SYDVKM. This chain's CDR3 is CASGRPNTDVFF. The CDR3 DNA follows: TGTGCCAGCGGACGGCCGAACACTGATGTTTTCTTT.

With respect to this clonotype: One end of the junction varies from germline; a read error may be responsible. The chain employs TRBV7-8 and TRBJ2-3; 7 nucleotides match TRBD2. Per the germline V gene, CDR1 is SGHVS and CDR2 is FQNEAQ. The CDR3 extends over 17 amino acids. CDR3 sequence (DNA): TGTGCAAGCAGCCTTTACGGTCTAGCGGCGGAGACAGATATGCAGTATTTT. The encoded protein is CASSLYGLAAETDMQYF.

As regards this clonotype: A read error is likely, as this CDR3 ends without the conserved phenylalanine or tryptophan. Because the CDR3's place on the DNA is in doubt, the DNA is left out and the CDR3 is given as listed by TCRdb. This sequence joins TRBV24-1 and TRBJ2-1; TRBD1, as called in the table, went unchecked against the DNA. The CDR3 totals 14 residues, both ends included. Per the germline V gene, CDR1 is KGHDR and CDR2 is SFDVKD. The CDR3 is CATSDTDRGSEQLL.

Notes on this clonotype: The junction does not match germline at one end; this may be a read error. This rearrangement joins TRBV11-2 to TRBJ1-3; D uncertain. This CDR3 contains 11 residues. The germline CDR1 and CDR2 sequences are SGHAT and FQNNGV. CDR3 sequence (DNA): TGTGCCGGCAGATCGACACCTTCAATTAATTTT. It codes for CAGRSTPSINF.

Ten or more counts support this clonotype. This sequence joins TRBV28 and TRBJ1-2; D remains ambiguous. The V and J ends lost 3 bases and 7 bases respectively, with 15 bases between them. CDR1 MDHEN and CDR2 SYDVKM come from the germline V gene. The CDR3 is made up of 14 amino acids. CDR3 sequence: CASSFRRVSAGYTF. CDR3 in DNA: TGTGCCAGCAGTTTCCGTAGGGTATCGGCTGGCTACACCTTC.

Remarks on this clonotype: One end of the junction varies from germline; a read error may be responsible. The chain employs TRBV7-9 and TRBJ1-2; the match to TRBD1 covers 7 bases. CDR1 and CDR2 from the germline V gene are SEHNR and FQNEAQ (reference sequence). CDR3 length: 12 residues. The CDR3: CASSIRQGILTF. The DNA for the CDR3 is TGTGCAAGCAGCATTAGACAGGGTATTCTGACCTTC.

A word on this clonotype: One end of the junction is discordant with germline, which a read error may explain. The V and J genes are TRBV29-1 and TRBJ2-7; the D gene is possibly TRBD2 (6 bases). The J call may be incorrect, as the DNA end agrees better with TRBJ2-1. The CDR3 totals 11 residues. CDR1 is SQVTM and CDR2 is ANQGSEA in the germline V gene. CDR3 sequence (DNA): TGTAGCTGGCGGGGCCTATACGAGCAGTTCTTC. Its translation: CSWRGLYEQFF.

Worth noting for this clonotype: One end of the junction varies from germline; a read error may be responsible. The chain has TRBV11-3 and TRBJ2-1; D call uncertain. The CDR3 consists of 14 residues. In germline, CDR1 is SGHNT, CDR2 YENEEA. This CDR3 is CVSSEDWFCNEQFF. The CDR3 DNA reads as TGTGTCAGCAGCGAAGACTGGTTCTGCAATGAGCAGTTCTTC. Drawing the rest from reference TRBV11-3 and TRBJ2-1, the complete variable domain is EAGVVQSPRYKIIEKKQPVAFWCNPISGHNTLYWYLQNLGQGPELLIRYENEEAVDDSQLPKDRFSAERLKGVDSTLKIQPAELGDSAVYLCVSSEDWFCNEQFFGPGTRLTVL.

The rearrangement links TRBV2 to TRBJ2-5, with unresolved D. This CDR3 has 15 amino acids. Per the germline V gene, CDR1 is SNHLY and CDR2 is FYNNEI. V was trimmed by 4 bases and J by 1 base, leaving 13 bases between them. CDR3 region: CASSGIGLGQETQYF. The DNA of the CDR3 is TGTGCCAGCAGTGGGATAGGCTTGGGCCAAGAGACCCAGTACTTC.